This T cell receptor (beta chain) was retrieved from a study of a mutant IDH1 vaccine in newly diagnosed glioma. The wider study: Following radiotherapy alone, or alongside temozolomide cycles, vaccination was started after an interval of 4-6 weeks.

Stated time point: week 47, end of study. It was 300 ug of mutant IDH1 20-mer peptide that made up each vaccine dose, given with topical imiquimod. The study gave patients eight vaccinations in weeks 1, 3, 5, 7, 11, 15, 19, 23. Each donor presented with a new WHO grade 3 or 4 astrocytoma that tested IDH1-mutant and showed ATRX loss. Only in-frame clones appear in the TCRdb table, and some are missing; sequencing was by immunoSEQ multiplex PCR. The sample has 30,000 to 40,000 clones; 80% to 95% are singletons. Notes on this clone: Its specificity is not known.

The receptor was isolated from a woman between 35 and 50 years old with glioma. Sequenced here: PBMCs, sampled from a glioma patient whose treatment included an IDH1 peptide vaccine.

CDR3 DNA sequence: TGTGCCAGTAGATTAATGCGGGCTTGGGGGGAGACCCAGTACTTC. As protein: CASRLMRAWGETQYF. V and J are TRBV19 and TRBJ2-5; either TRBD1 or TRBD2 may supply D (5 bases each). This CDR3 spans 15 amino acids. In germline, CDR1 is LNHDA, CDR2 SQIVND (reference sequence). V lost 6 bases, J lost 5 bases, and 19 bases lay in between.